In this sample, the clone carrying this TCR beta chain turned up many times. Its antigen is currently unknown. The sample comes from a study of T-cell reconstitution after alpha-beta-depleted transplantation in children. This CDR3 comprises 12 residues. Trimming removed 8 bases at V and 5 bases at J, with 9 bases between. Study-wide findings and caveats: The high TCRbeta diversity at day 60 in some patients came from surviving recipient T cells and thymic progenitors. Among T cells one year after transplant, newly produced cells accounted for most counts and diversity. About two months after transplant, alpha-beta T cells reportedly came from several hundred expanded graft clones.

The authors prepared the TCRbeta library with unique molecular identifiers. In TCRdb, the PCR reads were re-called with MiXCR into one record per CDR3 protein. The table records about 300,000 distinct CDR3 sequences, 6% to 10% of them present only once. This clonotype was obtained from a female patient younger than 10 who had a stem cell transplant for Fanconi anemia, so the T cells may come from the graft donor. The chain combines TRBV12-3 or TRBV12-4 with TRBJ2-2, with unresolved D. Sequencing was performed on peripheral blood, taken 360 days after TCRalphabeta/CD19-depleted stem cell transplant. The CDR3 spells CASPIRTGELFF. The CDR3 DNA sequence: TGTGCCAGCCCTATTCGGACCGGGGAGCTGTTTTTT.